The rows below give T cell receptor beta chains drawn from one sample of a study of CD8 T cells in Susac syndrome. Each CDR3 protein gets one entry after TCRdb re-called the immunoSEQ multiplex PCR reads with MiXCR. Among approximately 190,000 distinct CDR3 sequences listed, about 93% were seen once. Material: CD4+ T cells from PBMCs. The receptor set was obtained from a human donor in good health. The CDR3 runs from the conserved cysteine through the conserved F or W. A D gene is named only where the DNA matches it firmly. Size tells how often a clone was seen (once, few, many) or the class of an expanded clone, and some rows leave it out.

TRBV20-1	.	TRBJ2-5	.	TGCAGTGCTCCTATGGACGGACAAGAGACCCAGTACTTC	CSAPMDGQETQYF
TRBV7-2	TRBD1	TRBJ1-2	.	TGTGCCAGCAGCTTACCGGGACAGGTCAACCCTGGCTACACCTTC	CASSLPGQVNPGYTF
TRBV4-1	TRBD1	TRBJ1-2	.	TGCGCCAGCAGCCAAGGGGACAGGGTGTATGGCTACACCTTC	CASSQGDRVYGYTF
TRBV25-1	.	TRBJ2-7	.	TGTGCCAGCAGTCCGGCTAGGGCGGGTGCCGAGCAGTACTTC	CASSPARAGAEQYF
TRBV4-1	.	TRBJ2-5	.	TGCGCCAGCAGCCAAGTACCACCTCAAGAGACCCAGTACTTC	CASSQVPPQETQYF
TRBV29-1	TRBD2	TRBJ2-3	once	TGCAGCATATGGGAGGGTCCGTCCGCAGATACGCAGTATTTT	CSIWEGPSADTQYF
TRBV20-1	.	TRBJ1-6	.	TGCAGTGCTAGAGGGTCACCCCTCCACTTT	CSARGSPLHF
TRBV2	.	TRBJ2-6	.	TGTGCCAGCAGGGAGGCCAACGTCCTGACTTTC	CASREANVLTF
TRBV20-1	TRBD2	TRBJ2-3	.	TGCAGTGCCAGGACTAGCGGGGGCTTCGGGGGGCAGTATTTT	CSARTSGGFGGQYF
TRBV19	TRBD1	TRBJ2-7	.	TGTGCCAGTAGCATATCCGGGACAGGAGTCTACGAGCAGTACTTC	CASSISGTGVYEQYF
TRBV2	.	TRBJ2-1	.	TGTGCCAGCAGTGAGAGACAGCGAGGCCTCGATGAGCAGTTCTTC	CASSERQRGLDEQFF
TRBV29-1	.	TRBJ2-1	.	TGCAGCGTTGAGTTGACTCGCTCCTACAATGAGCAGTTCTTC	CSVELTRSYNEQFF
TRBV7-2	TRBD1	TRBJ1-3	.	TGTGCCAGCAGCTTAGCGGCTGGACAGGGTTTGATTGGAAACACCATATATTTT	CASSLAAGQGLIGNTIYF
TRBV5-4	.	TRBJ1-5	.	TGTGCCAGCAGCTTGTCGGGGGCTGGCAATCAGCCCCAGCATTTT	CASSLSGAGNQPQHF
TRBV3-1	.	TRBJ2-3	.	TGTGCCAGCAGCCATAAATACCGGGATACGCAGTATTTT	CASSHKYRDTQYF
TRBV29-1	.	TRBJ2-3	.	TGCAGCGTAAAGGGGGCAGATACGCAGTATTTT	CSVKGADTQYF
TRBV2	.	TRBJ2-7	.	TGTGCCAGCACCGAAAAGGGGTACGAGCAGTACTTC	CASTEKGYEQYF
TRBV30	.	TRBJ2-5	.	TGTGCCTGGAGTCCCAGAATTCAAGAGACCCAGTACTTC	CAWSPRIQETQYF
TRBV30	.	TRBJ2-2	once	TGTGCCTGGAGTTTCACAAGGAACACCGGGGAGCTGTTTTTT	CAWSFTRNTGELFF
TRBV6-1	.	TRBJ2-1	.	TGTGCCAGCATCCGGGGGGCAACAGGGGGTGAGCAGTTCTTC	CASIRGATGGEQFF
TRBV20-1	TRBD1	TRBJ2-3	.	TGCAGTGCTTTGGACAGGGATATCACAGATACGCAGTATTTT	CSALDRDITDTQYF
TRBV29-1	TRBD1	TRBJ2-1	.	TGCAGCGTTGCCGGACAGGGCGCCAATGAGCAGTTCTTC	CSVAGQGANEQFF
TRBV2	TRBD2	TRBJ2-5	.	TGTGCCAGCAGTGAAGGCGGGGGGTTGGAGACCCAGTACTTC	CASSEGGGLETQYF
TRBV28	TRBD2	TRBJ2-7	.	TGTGCCAGCAGCCCCAATGACCCAGCGGGGGAGGCCGAGCAGTACTTC	CASSPNDPAGEAEQYF
TRBV30	.	TRBJ2-7	.	TGTGCCTGGACCCGGGACCGTGGTCAGTACTTC	CAWTRDRGQYF
TRBV19	.	TRBJ1-2	.	TGTGCCAGTAGCAGAGACCGATTAGACAATGGCTACACCTTC	CASSRDRLDNGYTF
TRBV4-3	.	TRBJ1-3	.	TGCGCCAGCAGCCAATTTGAATCGGGCGCTGGAAACACCATATATTTT	CASSQFESGAGNTIYF
TRBV5-4	.	TRBJ2-3	.	TGTGCCAGCAGTCAGGGTCCAGGGGTCACAGATACGCAGTATTTT	CASSQGPGVTDTQYF
TRBV7-9	.	TRBJ1-2	.	TGTGCCAGCAGCTTAAAGGCCCAAGTGGGTGGCTACACCTTC	CASSLKAQVGGYTF
TRBV13	.	TRBJ2-2	.	TGTGCCAGCAGCCGTTCAGGGGTAATCGGGGAGCTGTTTTTT	CASSRSGVIGELFF
TRBV7-2	.	TRBJ1-4	.	TGTGCCAGCAGCTTGGACCCTGGGAATGAAAAACTGTTTTTT	CASSLDPGNEKLFF
TRBV20-1	.	TRBJ2-3	.	TGCAGTGCTAGATATCCTAGCACAGATACGCAGTATTTT	CSARYPSTDTQYF
TRBV29-1	.	TRBJ1-1	.	TGCAGCGCCGGGGGGGGCAAGTTTTCGTCGGACACTGAAGCTTTCTTT	CSAGGGKFSSDTEAFF
TRBV7-9	.	TRBJ2-3	.	TGTGCCAGCAGCCCCGTGTCTGATACGCAGTATTTT	CASSPVSDTQYF
TRBV7-3	TRBD1	TRBJ2-5	.	TGTGCCAGCAGCATGGGACAGGGCAGGGGGGAGACCCAGTACTTC	CASSMGQGRGETQYF
TRBV20-1	.	TRBJ1-5	.	TGCAGTGTCAGTGATAGCAATCAGCCCCAGCATTTT	CSVSDSNQPQHF
TRBV19	TRBD1	TRBJ1-2	.	TGTGCCAGTAGTATAACAGGGGGAGACTATGGCTACACCTTC	CASSITGGDYGYTF
TRBV7-8	.	TRBJ2-5	.	TGTGCCAGCAGCTTAGCGCGCAGTCAAGAGACCCAGTACTTC	CASSLARSQETQYF
TRBV3-1	.	TRBJ2-2	once	TGTGCCAGCAGCCTCCAACAGGGGAGGGCCGGGGAGCTGTTTTTT	CASSLQQGRAGELFF
TRBV5-1	.	TRBJ1-2	.	TGCGCCAGCAGCACTCTCTTACAGTCTAACTATGGCTACACCTTC	CASSTLLQSNYGYTF
TRBV6-5	TRBD2	TRBJ2-2	.	TGTGCCAGCAGTTACTACGGGGCGGGGGGAACCTTCACCGGGGAGCTGTTTTTT	CASSYYGAGGTFTGELFF
TRBV7-2	.	TRBJ1-6	.	TGTGCCAGCAGCTTAGCGGCCGCCGTCCCCCTCCACTTT	CASSLAAAVPLHF
TRBV3-1	.	TRBJ2-3	.	TGTGCCAGCAGCCAAGATCCCCAGGCCACAGATACGCAGTATTTT	CASSQDPQATDTQYF